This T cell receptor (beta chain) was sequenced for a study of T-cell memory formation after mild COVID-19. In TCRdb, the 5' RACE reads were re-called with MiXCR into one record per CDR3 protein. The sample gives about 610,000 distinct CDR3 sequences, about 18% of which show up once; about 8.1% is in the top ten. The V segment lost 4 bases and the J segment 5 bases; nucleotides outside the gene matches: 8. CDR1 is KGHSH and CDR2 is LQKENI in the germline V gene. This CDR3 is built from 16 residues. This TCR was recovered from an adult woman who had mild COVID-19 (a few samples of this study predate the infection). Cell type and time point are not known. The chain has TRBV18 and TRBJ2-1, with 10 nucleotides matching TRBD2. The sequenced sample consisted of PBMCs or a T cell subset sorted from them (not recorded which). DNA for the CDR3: TGTGCCAGCTCACGAGGACTAGCGGAGGCGAACAATGAGCAGTTCTTC. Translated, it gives CASSRGLAEANNEQFF.